These T cell receptor beta chains were read from a single sample in a study of vaccination and CD4 T cells after COVID-19. No cognate antigen is known for these TCRs. TCRdb recomputed calls from the PCR reads with MiXCR, one row per CDR3 protein. In the table there are 8,100 or so distinct CDR3 sequences, around 49% of which are singletons. The sample taken for sequencing was CD4+ T cells from blood, cultured in vitro. The receptors shown here come from a human donor in good health. Both conserved end residues are part of each CDR3. D genes are given only for firm matches. Clone size is shown for a subset of rows, as once, few, many or a class of expanded clone.

CDR3 protein: CASSKSVQLGQGEETQYF; CDR3 DNA: TGTGCCAGCAGCAAATCCGTTCAGTTAGGGCAGGGGGAAGAGACCCAGTACTTC; D gene: .; clone size: .; J gene: TRBJ2-5; V gene: TRBV21-1
CDR3 protein: CASSYSGTTGNSPLHF; CDR3 DNA: TGTGCCAGCAGTTACTCCGGGACTACGGGTAATTCACCCCTCCACTTT; D gene: .; clone size: .; J gene: TRBJ1-6; V gene: TRBV6-2/TRBV6-3
CDR3 protein: CASSLEDSNQPQHF; CDR3 DNA: TGTGCCAGCAGCTTAGAGGACAGCAATCAGCCCCAGCATTTT; D gene: .; clone size: few; J gene: TRBJ1-5; V gene: TRBV11-2
CDR3 protein: CASSEIGLAGRETQYF; CDR3 DNA: TGTGCCAGCAGTGAAATTGGACTAGCGGGACGGGAGACCCAGTACTTC; D gene: TRBD2; clone size: .; J gene: TRBJ2-5; V gene: TRBV6-1
CDR3 protein: CAWVPAGRHYGYTF; CDR3 DNA: TGTGCCTGGGTCCCGGCAGGGCGGCACTATGGCTACACCTTC; D gene: .; clone size: .; J gene: TRBJ1-2; V gene: TRBV30
CDR3 protein: CASSLGRRYGYTF; CDR3 DNA: TGTGCCAGCAGCCTGGGCCGTCGGTATGGCTACACCTTC; D gene: .; clone size: .; J gene: TRBJ1-2; V gene: TRBV9
CDR3 protein: CSAAIDSGYTF; CDR3 DNA: TGCAGTGCCGCGATAGACAGTGGCTACACCTTC; D gene: .; clone size: few; J gene: TRBJ1-2; V gene: TRBV20-1
CDR3 protein: CASSPGVVGSPLHF; CDR3 DNA: TGTGCCAGCAGCCCCGGGGTTGTCGGTTCACCCCTCCACTTT; D gene: .; clone size: few; J gene: TRBJ1-6; V gene: TRBV12-3/TRBV12-4
CDR3 protein: CASSVLAGGSTDTQYF; CDR3 DNA: TGCGCCAGCAGTGTACTAGCGGGGGGGAGCACAGATACGCAGTATTTT; D gene: TRBD2; clone size: .; J gene: TRBJ2-3; V gene: TRBV10-1
CDR3 protein: CASSLAREGNSPLHF; CDR3 DNA: TGTGCCAGCAGCTTAGCTCGGGAGGGGAATTCACCCCTCCACTTT; D gene: .; clone size: few; J gene: TRBJ1-6; V gene: TRBV7-8
CDR3 protein: CASSLEVGGSTGELFF; CDR3 DNA: TGTGCCAGCAGCTTAGAAGTAGGGGGGTCCACCGGGGAGCTGTTTTTT; D gene: .; clone size: .; J gene: TRBJ2-2; V gene: TRBV7-2
CDR3 protein: CSASWTSGGLDTQYF; CDR3 DNA: TGCAGTGCTAGCTGGACTAGCGGGGGACTAGATACGCAGTATTTT; D gene: TRBD2; clone size: .; J gene: TRBJ2-3; V gene: TRBV20-1
CDR3 protein: CASRGARSPEQYF; CDR3 DNA: TGTGCCAGCCGGGGGGCCCGCTCCCCCGAGCAGTACTTC; D gene: .; clone size: few; J gene: TRBJ2-7; V gene: TRBV12-3/TRBV12-4
CDR3 protein: CASSFPGQSSTEAFF; CDR3 DNA: TGCGCCAGCAGCTTTCCTGGACAGTCGAGCACTGAAGCTTTCTTT; D gene: .; clone size: .; J gene: TRBJ1-1; V gene: TRBV5-1
CDR3 protein: CATSSLTGAEGEQYF; CDR3 DNA: TGTGCCACCAGCAGCCTCACAGGGGCCGAGGGCGAGCAGTACTTC; D gene: TRBD1; clone size: .; J gene: TRBJ2-7; V gene: TRBV15
CDR3 protein: CAPSRAGRAYEQYF; CDR3 DNA: TGTGCCCCCAGCAGGGCGGGCAGGGCCTACGAGCAGTACTTC; D gene: .; clone size: once; J gene: TRBJ2-7; V gene: TRBV15
CDR3 protein: CSARMAGGTNIQYF; CDR3 DNA: TGCAGTGCTAGGATGGCGGGAGGGACAAACATTCAGTACTTC; D gene: TRBD2; clone size: .; J gene: TRBJ2-4; V gene: TRBV20-1
CDR3 protein: CASSIRETGNTEAFF; CDR3 DNA: TGTGCCAGTAGTATCAGGGAGACGGGGAACACTGAAGCTTTCTTT; D gene: .; clone size: .; J gene: TRBJ1-1; V gene: TRBV19
CDR3 protein: CASSRHSPNEQFF; CDR3 DNA: TGTGCCAGCAGCCGTCATAGCCCCAATGAGCAGTTCTTC; D gene: .; clone size: .; J gene: TRBJ2-1; V gene: TRBV9
CDR3 protein: CASSLARTSGSYEQYF; CDR3 DNA: TGTGCCAGCAGCTTGGCCCGGACTAGCGGTTCCTACGAGCAGTACTTC; D gene: TRBD2; clone size: once; J gene: TRBJ2-7; V gene: TRBV5-4
CDR3 protein: CASSRDRLQETQYF; CDR3 DNA: TGTGCCAGCAGCCGAGACAGGTTACAAGAGACCCAGTACTTC; D gene: .; clone size: .; J gene: TRBJ2-5; V gene: TRBV7-9
CDR3 protein: CASSPQGLNEQFF; CDR3 DNA: TGTGCCAGCAGCCCACAGGGGCTCAATGAGCAGTTCTTC; D gene: TRBD1; clone size: few; J gene: TRBJ2-1; V gene: TRBV7-2
CDR3 protein: CASSLDSGVDEQFF; CDR3 DNA: TGCGCCAGCAGCTTGGATTCCGGGGTCGATGAGCAGTTCTTC; D gene: .; clone size: .; J gene: TRBJ2-1; V gene: TRBV5-1
CDR3 protein: CASSLGLAGETQYF; CDR3 DNA: TGTGCCAGCAGCCTAGGACTAGCGGGAGAGACCCAGTACTTC; D gene: TRBD2; clone size: .; J gene: TRBJ2-5; V gene: TRBV5-4
CDR3 protein: CASSSTGGNYGYTF; CDR3 DNA: TGTGCCAGCAGCTCGACAGGGGGTAACTATGGCTACACCTTC; D gene: TRBD1; clone size: .; J gene: TRBJ1-2; V gene: TRBV7-2